This T cell receptor beta chain was sequenced during a study of blood T cells in healthy people across ages (dated by TCRdb to the mid-2010s). About the study as a whole: In model experiments, template switching captured about one uniquely barcoded TCR beta cDNA molecule for every two T cells. To track age-related changes in TCR beta repertoire diversity, the study relied on deep sequencing normalized with unique cDNA molecular identifiers. To avoid experimental bias, donors of different ages were randomly spread across the sequencing lanes. For two donors (one aged 18 to 30 and one aged 80 or older), the study analyzed two additional independent replicas of 1 million unique cDNA reads from the same blood draw. Donors were grouped into four age groups: young (average approximately 15 years), middle-aged (approximately 41), aged (about 60) and long-lived (approximately 81). Broad study findings and their caveats: Estimates of total diversity from one million sequenced T cells were regarded as lower bounds and underestimates. Bulk unsorted PBMC profiling prevented conclusive comparison of naive and antigen-experienced compartments. Observed TCR beta diversity per million T cells fell roughly linearly with age, and a significant reduction was already apparent by age around 40. Compared with the aged group, the long-lived group had more naive CD4+ T cells, fewer expanded clones and increased TCR diversity, suggesting age selection. A strong correlation was found between observed TCR beta diversity and the percentage of naive T cells measured by flow cytometry. The CMV infection status of donors was not known, potentially confounding age-related changes in expanded clonotypes.

The donors were under 40 Caucasian individuals from Russia, aged roughly 6 to 100 years, who were systemically healthy. Around 10 milliliters of peripheral blood were drawn from each donor into EDTA-treated Vacutainer tubes. Ficoll-Paque density-gradient centrifugation was used to isolate PBMCs, with at least 6.5 million obtained per sample. Total RNA, at least 6 micrograms per sample, was extracted from PBMCs with Trizol reagent. The percentages of naive CD45RAhigh/CD27high T cells were determined by flow cytometry on a PBMC aliquot from every donor. On this clonotype: Its antigen remains undetermined. Base quality data are lacking; no much larger clone is found one base away.

Spanning cysteine to phenylalanine, the CDR3 consists of 16 amino acids. The sequence is cut down to CDR3 DNA, 48 bases in frame from base 1. The germline V gene (reference sequence) sets CDR1 to MNHEY and CDR2 to SMNVEV. The library was built by means of 5' RACE. The sequencer listed for this sample is Illumina HiSeq 2500. A second roughly 6 to 12 cycle PCR used a sample-barcoded 5' primer and a J-beta primer mix. A template-switch 5' adaptor carrying 12 random nucleotides introduced a unique molecular identifier onto each TCR beta cDNA molecule. Each sample yielded at least 3 million CDR3-containing paired-end reads. First-strand cDNA synthesis was performed from all RNA using the Mint cDNA synthesis kit, with priming by a TRBC-specific oligonucleotide. After uracil-DNA glycosylase treatment, a first 18-cycle PCR used universal primers M1SS and BC2_uni_R on all cDNA. Regarding the original processing steps: Normalization of each sample was performed by random selection of 1 million high-quality reads, each carrying a distinct molecular identifier. Reads sharing molecular identifiers were discarded rather than binned into consensus sequences. MiTCR, with a Q25 quality threshold and the strictest error-elimination algorithm, was used for CDR3 identification, clonotype clustering and error correction. Lower-bound total TCR beta diversity was estimated with a nonparametric unseen species model using Euler transformation. TCRdb's own reprocessing of the public reads used fastp at Q25 and MiXCR and kept productive beta chains. Identical CDR3 proteins give one entry, which carries the most common genes and DNA. Clone size and V and J calls follow TCRdb, not the original study. This sample has some 640,000 distinct CDR3 sequences in its table, and around 31% of those were observed once. The biggest ten clones account for about 15% of the sample.

This chain is built from TRBV27 and TRBJ2-1; 10 nucleotides in the junction match TRBD2. The J call could be wrong; TRBJ2-7 is a better fit for the DNA end. The clonotype was recovered from a woman at least 80 years old in good health. The material sequenced was blood. The CDR3 has the sequence CASSALTSGAYNEQYF. The DNA is TGTGCCAGCAGCGCGCTTACTAGCGGGGCTTACAATGAGCAGTACTTC.